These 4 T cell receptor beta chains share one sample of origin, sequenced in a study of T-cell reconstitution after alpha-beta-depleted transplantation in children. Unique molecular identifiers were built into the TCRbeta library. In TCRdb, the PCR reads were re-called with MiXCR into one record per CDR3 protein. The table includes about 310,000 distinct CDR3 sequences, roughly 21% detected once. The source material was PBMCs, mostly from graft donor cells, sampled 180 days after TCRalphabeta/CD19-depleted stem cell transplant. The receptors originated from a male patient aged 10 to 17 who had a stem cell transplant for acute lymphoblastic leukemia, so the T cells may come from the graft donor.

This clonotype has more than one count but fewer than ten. CDR3 region: CASSVAERPPTDTQYF. CDR3 bases: TGTGCCAGCAGCGTAGCAGAGCGGCCCCCCACAGATACGCAGTATTTT. This rearrangement joins TRBV9 to TRBJ2-3, with a weak D call TRBD2 (5 bases). V lost 0 bases and J lost 2, with 13 bases in between. From germline, CDR1 is SGDLS and CDR2 YYNGEE. The CDR3 length is 16 residues.

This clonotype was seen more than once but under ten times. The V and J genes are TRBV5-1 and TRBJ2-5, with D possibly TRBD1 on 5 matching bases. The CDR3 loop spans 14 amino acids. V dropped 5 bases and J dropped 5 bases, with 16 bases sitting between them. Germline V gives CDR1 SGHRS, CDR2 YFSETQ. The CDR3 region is CASSHHQGGETQYF. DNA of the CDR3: TGCGCCAGCAGTCACCACCAGGGTGGGGAGACCCAGTACTTC.

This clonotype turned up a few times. CDR3 in amino acids: CASSLVPGATNEKLFF. The CDR3 DNA reads TGCGCCAGCAGCTTGGTCCCAGGCGCAACTAATGAAAAACTGTTTTTT. The V gene is TRBV5-1, the J gene TRBJ1-4; no firm D call. The CDR3 sequence is 16 residues long. The germline CDR1 and CDR2 sequences are SGHRS and YFSETQ. V was trimmed by 0 bases and J by 0 bases, leaving 9 bases between them. Filled out from reference TRBV5-1 and TRBJ1-4, the complete variable domain reads KAGVTQTPRYLIKTRGQQVTLSCSPISGHRSVSWYQQTPGQGLQFLFEYFSETQRNKGNFPGRFSGRQFSNSRSEMNVSTLELGDSALYLCASSLVPGATNEKLFFGSGTQLSVL.

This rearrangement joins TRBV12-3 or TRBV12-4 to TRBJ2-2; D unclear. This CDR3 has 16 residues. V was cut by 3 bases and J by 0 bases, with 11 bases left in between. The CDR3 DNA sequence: TGTGCCAGCAGTTTTAATCGGCAGCCGAACACCGGGGAGCTGTTTTTT. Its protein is CASSFNRQPNTGELFF.